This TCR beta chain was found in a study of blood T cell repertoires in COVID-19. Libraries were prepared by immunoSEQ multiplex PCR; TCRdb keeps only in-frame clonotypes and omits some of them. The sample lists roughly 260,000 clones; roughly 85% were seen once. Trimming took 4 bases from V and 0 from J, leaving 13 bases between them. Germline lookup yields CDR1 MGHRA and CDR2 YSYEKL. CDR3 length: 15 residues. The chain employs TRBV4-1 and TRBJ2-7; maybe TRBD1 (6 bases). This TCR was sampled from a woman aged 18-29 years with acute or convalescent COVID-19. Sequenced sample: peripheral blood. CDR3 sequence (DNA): TGCGCCAGCAGCCCAGGGGTGGGGAGCTCCTACGAGCAGTACTTC. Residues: CASSPGVGSSYEQYF.